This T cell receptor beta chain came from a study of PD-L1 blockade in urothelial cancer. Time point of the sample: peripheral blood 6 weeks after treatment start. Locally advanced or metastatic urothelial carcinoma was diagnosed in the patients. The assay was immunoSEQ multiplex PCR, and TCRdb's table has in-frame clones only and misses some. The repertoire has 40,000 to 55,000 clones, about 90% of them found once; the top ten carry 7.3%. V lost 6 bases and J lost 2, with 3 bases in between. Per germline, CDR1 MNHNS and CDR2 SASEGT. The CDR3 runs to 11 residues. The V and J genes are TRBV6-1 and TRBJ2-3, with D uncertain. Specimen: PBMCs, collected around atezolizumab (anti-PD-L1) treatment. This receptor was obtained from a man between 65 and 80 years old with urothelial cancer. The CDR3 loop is CASSHTDTQYF. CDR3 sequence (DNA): TGTGCCAGCAGCCACACAGATACGCAGTATTTT.